Following are 9 T cell receptor beta chains from one sample sequenced in a study of blood T cell repertoires in COVID-19. Assay used: immunoSEQ multiplex PCR; TCRdb lists only in-frame clones, some missing. Of about 240,000 clones listed, roughly 80% are singletons. The sequenced sample was peripheral blood. Receptors originate from a woman aged 18-35 years with acute or convalescent COVID-19.

The chain employs TRBV9 and TRBJ2-7; D is perhaps TRBD2 (6 bases). Germline lookup yields CDR1 SGDLS and CDR2 YYNGEE. With 1 base removed from V and 5 bases from J, the gap between germline ends came to 13 bases. This CDR3 comprises 14 residues. The CDR3 sequence is CASSVLGGEDEQYF. As DNA, the CDR3 is TGTGCCAGCAGCGTACTGGGCGGGGAGGACGAGCAGTACTTC.

The J gene is TRBJ2-7, the V gene TRBV7-2; TRBD2 matches 7 bases. J lost 2 bases, V lost 3 bases, and 10 bases had no gene match. The CDR3 is made up of 16 amino acids. CDR1 and CDR2 from the germline V gene are SGHTA and FQGNSA. This CDR3 reads CASSLDTSVTTYEQYF. CDR3 DNA sequence: TGTGCCAGCAGCTTGGACACTAGCGTCACAACCTACGAGCAGTACTTC.

The CDR3 is CATSDQGQGLRGYTF. CDR3 sequence (DNA): TGTGCCACCAGTGACCAAGGACAGGGTCTAAGGGGCTACACCTTC. The V and J genes are TRBV24-1 and TRBJ1-2, with 8 bases matching TRBD1. Trimming took 4 bases from V and 8 from J; bases not matched to a gene: 11. The CDR3 has 15 residues. Germline-derived CDR1 and CDR2 are KGHDR and SFDVKD.

This chain links TRBV6-5 with TRBJ1-4, with TRBD1 matching over 8 bases. Per germline, CDR1 MNHEY and CDR2 SVGAGI. V lost 10 bases to trimming and J lost 4 bases; unmatched junction nucleotides: 8. The CDR3 loop spans 14 amino acids. DNA of the CDR3: TGTGCCACCACTCGACAGGGGAATAATGAAAAACTGTTTTTT. This gives the protein CATTRQGNNEKLFF.

The CDR3 loop is CASSIGGTGSTEAFF. The DNA for the CDR3 is TGTGCCAGTAGTATAGGTGGGACAGGATCCACTGAAGCTTTCTTT. The gene calls are TRBV19 and TRBJ1-1, with TRBD1 identical over 8 bases. J lost 4 bases, V lost 1 base, and 5 bases had no gene match. Germline CDR1 and CDR2: LNHDA and SQIVND (reference sequence). The CDR3 extends over 15 amino acids.

V usage is TRBV25-1 and J usage is TRBJ2-1; D is uncertain. Deletions cut 10 bases from V and 4 bases from J, with 14 bases between. Germline-derived CDR1 and CDR2 are MGHDK and SYGVNS. The CDR3 is 13 residues long. The CDR3 bases are TGTGCCACCTCGTCAGGATCTTACAATGAGCAGTTCTTC. Translating it yields CATSSGSYNEQFF. The variable domain in full, with the rest retrieved from reference TRBV25-1 and TRBJ2-1, is EADIYQTPRYLVIGTGKKITLECSQTMGHDKMYWYQQDPGMELHLIHYSYGVNSTEKGDLSSESTVSRIRTEHFPLTLESARPSHTSQYLCATSSGSYNEQFFGPGTRLTVL.

The chain couples TRBV28 to TRBJ1-3; D remains unclear. Germline V gene data show CDR1 as MDHEN and CDR2 as SYDVKM. Trimming stripped 6 bases from V and 3 bases from J, with 9 bases between. This CDR3 is 13 amino acids long. Here the CDR3 reads CASSLGLGNTIYF. The CDR3 nucleotides are TGTGCCAGCAGCTTGGGCCTTGGAAACACCATATATTTT.

This sequence joins TRBV5-4 and TRBJ2-3; 13 bases are a match to TRBD2. Trimming cost V 0 bases and J 3 bases; bases outside gene matches: 10. This CDR3 is 19 amino acids long. The germline CDR1 and CDR2 sequences are SGHNT and YYREEE (reference sequence). CDR3 loop: CASSLGGLAGTRGTDTQYF. CDR3 nucleotide sequence: TGTGCCAGCAGCTTGGGGGGACTAGCGGGAACCCGAGGGACAGATACGCAGTATTTT.

The V and J genes are TRBV14 and TRBJ2-7, with 9 bases identical to TRBD1. The CDR3 runs 15 residues. V shed 4 bases, J shed 5 bases, and the junction held 9 bases outside the gene matches. The V gene's germline CDR1 is SGHDN and CDR2 FVKESK. CDR3 loop: CASSLWTGVPDEQYF. The CDR3 DNA follows: TGTGCCAGCAGCCTATGGACAGGGGTGCCTGACGAGCAGTACTTC.